This is a list of T cell receptor beta chains from one sample in a study of cytomegalovirus exposure and HLA in healthy donors. Repertoires were generated with immunoSEQ multiplex PCR, while TCRdb's copy carries only in-frame clones and drops some. Seen here are roughly 190,000 clones, roughly 82% observed once, and the top ten hold about 2.6%. The specimen sequenced was PBMCs. These receptors originate from a woman aged 45-60 years in good health and CMV-seropositive. The CDR3 runs from the conserved cysteine through the conserved F or W. A D gene is named only where the DNA matches it firmly.

d_call: .
v_call: TRBV6-6
j_call: TRBJ1-1
cdr3_aa: CASSYYGAEAFF
cdr3_nt: TGTGCCAGCAGTTACTATGGGGCGGAAGCTTTCTTT

d_call: TRBD1
v_call: TRBV4-2
j_call: TRBJ2-7
cdr3_aa: CASSQETGVGEQYF
cdr3_nt: TGTGCCAGCAGCCAAGAAACAGGGGTGGGCGAGCAGTACTTC

d_call: .
v_call: TRBV11-3
j_call: TRBJ1-3
cdr3_aa: CASSLSYGNTIYF
cdr3_nt: TGTGCCAGCAGCTTATCATACGGTAACACCATATATTTT

d_call: TRBD1
v_call: TRBV7-2
j_call: TRBJ2-7
cdr3_aa: CASSIGTGYFYEQYF
cdr3_nt: TGTGCCAGCAGCATAGGGACAGGGTATTTCTACGAGCAGTACTTC

d_call: TRBD2
v_call: TRBV6-1
j_call: TRBJ2-1
cdr3_aa: CASKASGDYNEQFF
cdr3_nt: TGTGCCAGCAAAGCTAGCGGGGATTACAATGAGCAGTTCTTC

d_call: .
v_call: TRBV11-3
j_call: TRBJ2-1
cdr3_aa: CASSPEGLVNEQFF
cdr3_nt: TGTGCCAGCAGCCCGGAAGGTCTAGTCAATGAGCAGTTCTTC

d_call: .
v_call: TRBV9
j_call: TRBJ1-1
cdr3_aa: CASSLDSQNTEAFF
cdr3_nt: TGTGCCAGCAGCTTGGACAGCCAGAACACTGAAGCTTTCTTT

d_call: TRBD1
v_call: TRBV14
j_call: TRBJ1-3
cdr3_aa: CASSRGQFTAGNTIYF
cdr3_nt: TGTGCCAGCAGCCGGGGACAGTTCACGGCTGGAAACACCATATATTTT

d_call: TRBD1
v_call: TRBV27
j_call: TRBJ1-2
cdr3_aa: CASSWTGGYGYTF
cdr3_nt: TGTGCCAGCAGCTGGACAGGGGGGTATGGCTACACCTTC

d_call: .
v_call: TRBV6-5
j_call: TRBJ1-2
cdr3_aa: CASSYGGIGYTF
cdr3_nt: TGTGCCAGCAGTTATGGAGGGATCGGCTACACCTTC

d_call: TRBD1
v_call: TRBV7-9
j_call: TRBJ2-7
cdr3_aa: CASSWGGTGGYEQYF
cdr3_nt: TGTGCCAGCAGCTGGGGCGGGACAGGCGGCTACGAGCAGTACTTC